These 27 T cell receptor beta chains share one sample of origin, sequenced in a study of blood T cells in healthy people across ages. Next came a second PCR, run for roughly 6 to 11 cycles, which used a sample-barcoded 5' primer along with a J-beta primer mix. TCRdb reprocessed the 5' RACE reads via MiXCR and lists one record per CDR3 protein. The data show approximately 820,000 distinct CDR3 sequences, about 42% seen once. Sequencing was done on a sample of blood. The receptor source for this set is a man aged 60 to 69 in good health.

The rearrangement uses TRBV19 and TRBJ1-1; D may be TRBD1 (5 bases). V gave up 3 bases and J gave up 12 bases, with 20 bases separating them. The CDR3 runs 14 residues. Germline lookup yields CDR1 LNHDA and CDR2 SQIVND (reference sequence). CDR3 in amino acids: CASSITGILGQSFF. Here the CDR3 DNA reads TGTGCCAGTAGTATCACAGGAATCTTAGGCCAATCTTTCTTT. Combining the CDR3 with reference TRBV19 and TRBJ1-1 gives the whole variable domain DGGITQSPKYLFRKEGQNVTLSCEQNLNHDAMYWYRQDPGQGLRLIYYSQIVNDFQKGDIAEGYSVSREKKESFPLTVTSAQKNPTAFYLCASSITGILGQSFFGQGTRLTVV.

The chain is built from TRBV5-1 and TRBJ2-3; 9 bases map to TRBD1. The CDR3 contains 15 residues. CDR1 is SGHRS, CDR2 YFSETQ, per germline. V lost 9 bases, J lost 3 bases, and 11 bases stayed unmatched. The CDR3 reads CATSPGTGRTDTQYF. For the CDR3, the DNA is TGCGCCACGTCACCCGGGACAGGGAGAACAGATACGCAGTATTTT.

The chain joins TRBV6-1 to TRBJ1-2, with D possibly being TRBD1 (5 bases). Germline V CDR1 and CDR2: MNHNS, SASEGT. The CDR3 loop spans 15 amino acids. Deletions cut 5 bases from V and 4 bases from J, with 17 bases between. This chain's CDR3 is CASSTTGTGLYGYTF. DNA for the CDR3: TGTGCCAGCAGTACTACCGGGACGGGTCTCTATGGCTACACCTTC.

This clonotype has just a few counts. This chain connects TRBV10-3 to TRBJ2-7; D ambiguous. This CDR3 region has 15 residues. The V and J ends lost 0 bases and 5 bases respectively, with 14 bases between them. Germline CDR1 is ENHRY and CDR2 is SYGVKD. This chain's CDR3 is CAISESMSAPHEQYF. The CDR3 nucleotides are TGTGCCATCAGTGAGTCGATGTCAGCTCCCCACGAGCAGTACTTC.

The chain couples TRBV2 to TRBJ2-3; unclear D gene. The CDR3 spans 12 residues. The V end was cut by 7 bases, the J end by 6 bases, with 11 bases between. Per germline, CDR1 SNHLY and CDR2 FYNNEI. This CDR3 reads CASTTWADTQYF. For the CDR3, the DNA is TGTGCCAGCACGACTTGGGCCGATACGCAGTATTTT.

This chain connects TRBV3-1 to TRBJ1-1; the D gene is possibly TRBD1 (6 bases). This CDR3 has 14 residues. Looked up from germline, CDR1 is LGHDT and CDR2 is YNNKEL (reference sequence). Between the trimmed V and J ends, which lost 4 bases and 5 bases, there was a span of 14 bases. For the CDR3, the DNA is TGTGCCAGCAGCCGAACAGGGATGAGGACTGAAGCTTTCTTT. Translated: CASSRTGMRTEAFF.

The chain combines TRBV6-2 or TRBV6-3 with TRBJ2-6; TRBD2 might be the D (6 bases). V lost 8 bases to trimming and J lost 4 bases, with 12 bases between them. Germline CDR1 is MNHEY and CDR2 is SVGEGT. The CDR3 totals 14 residues. CDR3 sequence: CASGLAIGANVLTF. The CDR3 DNA reads TGTGCCAGCGGCCTAGCGATCGGGGCCAACGTCCTGACTTTC.

J is TRBJ2-1 and V is TRBV24-1; D might be TRBD1 (6 bases). This CDR3 region has 13 residues. Trimming removed 2 bases from V and 10 bases from J, with 11 bases in between. Germline V gene data show CDR1 as KGHDR and CDR2 as SFDVKD. The CDR3 region has the DNA TGTGCCACCAGTGATTCAGGGGATATAGAGCAGTTCTTC. Protein product: CATSDSGDIEQFF.

The rearrangement uses TRBV6-2 or TRBV6-3 and TRBJ2-5, with 10 bases fitting TRBD2. The trim removed 6 bases at V and 2 bases at J, leaving 3 bases unmatched. The CDR3 consists of 14 residues. Germline V gene data show CDR1 as MNHEY and CDR2 as SVGEGT. For the CDR3, the DNA is TGTGCCAGCAGACGACTAGCGGGTCAAGAGACCCAGTACTTC. Protein sequence: CASRRLAGQETQYF.

This clonotype was detected a few times. V gene TRBV4-3 combines with J gene TRBJ1-2; unclear D gene. The CDR3 is made up of 15 amino acids. The V gene's germline CDR1 is LGHNA and CDR2 YSLEER. With 0 bases removed from V and 4 bases from J, the gap between germline ends came to 12 bases. In nucleotides, the CDR3 is TGCGCCAGCAGCCAAGATCTCCACCTCCCCTATGGCTACACCTTC. Encoded protein: CASSQDLHLPYGYTF.

This clonotype was counted between two and nine times. V usage is TRBV4-1 and J usage is TRBJ2-7; 9 nucleotides line up with TRBD1. CDR3 size: 17 residues. V lost 3 bases and J lost 3; bases outside the gene matches: 12. Germline-derived CDR1 and CDR2 are MGHRA and YSYEKL. DNA for the CDR3: TGCGCCAGCAGCCAGAGTAGTATCGGGACAGGGTTCTACGAGCAGTACTTC. It is translated as CASSQSSIGTGFYEQYF.

The chain is built from TRBV24-1 and TRBJ2-1; 10 nucleotides line up with TRBD1. The CDR3 spans 15 residues. From germline, CDR1 is KGHDR and CDR2 SFDVKD. V lost 3 bases to trimming and J lost 5 bases; unmatched junction nucleotides: 3. CDR3 residues: CATSDPGQGNNEQFF. The CDR3 nucleotides read TGTGCCACCAGTGATCCGGGACAGGGGAACAATGAGCAGTTCTTC.

The CDR3 DNA reads TGTGCCAGCAGCTTACACAGGGGCGCAGATACGCAGTATTTT. Protein product: CASSLHRGADTQYF. The J gene is TRBJ2-3, the V gene TRBV11-2; TRBD1 matches at 7 bases. Germline-derived CDR1 and CDR2 are SGHAT and FQNNGV. This CDR3 region has 14 residues. V was pared by 2 bases and J by 4 bases, with 3 bases of the junction left unmatched.

The chain employs TRBV20-1 and TRBJ2-3; 8 bases map to TRBD1. J lost 3 bases, V lost 6 bases, and 14 bases had no gene match. Germline loops: CDR1 DFQATT, CDR2 SNEGSKA (reference sequence). The CDR3 length is 16 residues. The CDR3 DNA sequence: TGCAGTGCCGCCCCAAGGAGGACAGGGATAACAGATACGCAGTATTTT. This encodes CSAAPRRTGITDTQYF.

The V gene is TRBV7-3, the J gene TRBJ2-6; no clear D. Germline CDR1 reads SGHTA; CDR2 reads FQGTGA. With 2 bases removed from V and 0 bases from J, the gap between germline ends came to 11 bases. CDR3 length equals 17 residues. The CDR3 reads CASSLRPPSSGANVLTF. The DNA of the CDR3 is TGTGCCAGCAGCTTACGCCCTCCTAGCTCTGGGGCCAACGTCCTGACTTTC.

About this clonotype: A read error may explain this, as a much larger clone is one base away. The V gene is TRBV12-3 or TRBV12-4, the J gene TRBJ2-6; a possible D gene is TRBD2 (7 bases). This CDR3 region has 15 residues. CDR3 DNA: TGTGCCAGCAGTTTCAGGGGCGCGGGGGCCAACATCCTGACTTTC. It codes for CASSFRGAGANILTF.

In this sample, this clonotype turned up a few times. This chain joins TRBV4-1 and TRBJ2-7; the D call may be TRBD1 or TRBD2 (5 bases each). The V gene lost 0 bases and the J gene lost 1 base, with 7 bases spanning the gap. This CDR3 is 14 amino acids long. CDR1 and CDR2 (germline): MGHRA, YSYEKL. This CDR3 reads CASSQDEGSYEQYF. The CDR3, as DNA: TGCGCCAGCAGCCAAGATGAGGGGTCCTACGAGCAGTACTTC.

The chain employs TRBV20-1 and TRBJ1-1; D ambiguous. Trimming removed 5 bases at V and 1 base at J, with 14 bases between. CDR3 length equals 14 residues. Germline V gives CDR1 DFQATT, CDR2 SNEGSKA (reference sequence). DNA of the CDR3: TGCAGTGCTCTTGAGTGGTCCCGGAACACTGAAGCTTTCTTT. Translated: CSALEWSRNTEAFF.

The gene calls are TRBV10-2 and TRBJ1-1; no clear D. This CDR3 spans 14 amino acids. Per the germline V gene, CDR1 is WSHSY and CDR2 is SAAADI. V was cut by 6 bases and J by 0 bases, with 11 bases left in between. The CDR3 sequence is CASRKRGMNTEAFF. The CDR3 DNA reads TGCGCCAGCAGGAAGCGTGGCATGAACACTGAAGCTTTCTTT.

This clonotype was detected many times. A much larger clone differs from this one at a single base, so this may be a read error. V and J are TRBV4-3 and TRBJ2-5; TRBD1 agrees at 9 bases. Germline loops: CDR1 LGHNA, CDR2 YSLEER. The CDR3 sequence is 15 residues long. J was trimmed by 11 bases and V by 3 bases; bases with no gene match: 13. CDR3 nucleotide sequence: TGCGCCAGCAGCCAGGATGGACAGGGGTATACTGAGCAGTACTTC. The encoded protein is CASSQDGQGYTEQYF.

V gene TRBV5-1 combines with J gene TRBJ2-1; possibly TRBD1 or TRBD2 for D (5 bases each). Between the trimmed V and J ends, which lost 3 bases and 5 bases, there was a span of 15 bases. This CDR3 comprises 15 residues. The germline CDR1 and CDR2 sequences are SGHRS and YFSETQ. The CDR3 spells CASSSWGEGHNEQFF. The CDR3 DNA follows: TGCGCCAGCAGCTCCTGGGGCGAGGGACACAATGAGCAGTTCTTC.

The chain carries TRBV6-2 or TRBV6-3 and TRBJ2-4; 8 bases are a match to TRBD1. The assigned J gene may be wrong: the sequence end matches TRBJ2-7 better. Per the germline V gene, CDR1 is MNHEY and CDR2 is SVGEGT. The CDR3 covers 14 residues. This chain's CDR3 is CASSPLDRVDEQYF. The CDR3 DNA reads as TGTGCCAGCAGTCCGCTGGACAGGGTCGACGAGCAGTACTTC.

V is TRBV12-3 or TRBV12-4 and J is TRBJ2-7, with 10 positions matching TRBD1. The J call may be in error: the DNA end matches TRBJ2-5 better. This CDR3 region has 15 residues. The CDR3 is CASSFGGQGFETQYF. Written as DNA, the CDR3 is TGTGCCAGCAGTTTTGGGGGACAGGGGTTTGAGACCCAGTACTTC.

This clonotype was seen only a few times. This chain connects TRBV7-9 to TRBJ1-2; possible D gene TRBD1, 5 bases. The V end was cut by 5 bases, the J end by 8 bases, with 15 bases between. This CDR3 comprises 13 residues. The germline V gene has CDR1 SEHNR and CDR2 FQNEAQ (reference sequence). The CDR3 is CASSQDSLRGYTF. The CDR3 bases are TGTGCCAGCAGCCAAGACAGCCTTAGGGGCTACACCTTC.

The chain uses TRBV12-3 or TRBV12-4 and TRBJ2-1; no clear D gene. V lost 6 bases, J lost 5 bases, and 14 bases lay in between. CDR3 length: 14 amino acids. This CDR3 is CASSPPVLNNEQFF. In DNA, the CDR3 is TGTGCCAGCAGCCCTCCGGTCTTGAACAATGAGCAGTTCTTC.

This CDR3 is CASSYPYHQGGNEQYF. CDR3 in DNA: TGTGCCAGCAGTTACCCATATCATCAGGGCGGAAACGAGCAGTACTTC. The rearrangement joins TRBV6-5 to TRBJ2-7; maybe TRBD1 (5 bases). The CDR3 spans 16 residues. V lost 2 bases to trimming and J lost 5 bases, with 19 bases between them. Germline V gene data show CDR1 as MNHEY and CDR2 as SVGAGI.

V usage is TRBV6-2 or TRBV6-3 and J usage is TRBJ2-7; 9 bases are shared with TRBD2. The CDR3 has 15 residues. V was clipped by 5 bases and J by 2 bases; unmatched bases: 7. CDR1 is MNHEY and CDR2 is SVGEGT in the germline V gene. The CDR3, as DNA: TGTGCCAGCAGTCAGACTAGCGGAAATACCTACGAGCAGTACTTC. Protein product: CASSQTSGNTYEQYF.